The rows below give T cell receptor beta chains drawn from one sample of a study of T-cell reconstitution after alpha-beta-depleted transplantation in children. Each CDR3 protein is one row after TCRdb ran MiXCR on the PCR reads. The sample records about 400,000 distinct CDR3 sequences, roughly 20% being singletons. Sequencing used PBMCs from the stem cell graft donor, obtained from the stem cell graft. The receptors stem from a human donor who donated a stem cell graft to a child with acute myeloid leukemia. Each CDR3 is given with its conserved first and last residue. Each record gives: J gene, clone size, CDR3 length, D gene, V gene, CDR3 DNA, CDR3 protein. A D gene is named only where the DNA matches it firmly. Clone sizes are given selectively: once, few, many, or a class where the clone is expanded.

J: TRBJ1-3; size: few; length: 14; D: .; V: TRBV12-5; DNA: TGTGCTAGTGGTAGACACGTCTCTGGAAACACCATATATTTT; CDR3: CASGRHVSGNTIYF
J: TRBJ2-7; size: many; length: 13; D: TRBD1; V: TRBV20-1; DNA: TGCAGTGCAGACCCGGGACAGAGCTACGAGCAGTACTTC; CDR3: CSADPGQSYEQYF
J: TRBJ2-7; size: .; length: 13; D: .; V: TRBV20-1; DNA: TGCAGTGCCGTAGGGACCGGCACCTACGAGCAGTACTTC; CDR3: CSAVGTGTYEQYF
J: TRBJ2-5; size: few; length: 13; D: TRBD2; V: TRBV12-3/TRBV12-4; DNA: TGTGCCAGCAGGAAGACTAGCGTGGAGACCCAGTACTTC; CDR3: CASRKTSVETQYF
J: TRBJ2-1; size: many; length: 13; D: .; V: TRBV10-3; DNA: TGTGCCATCAGTGAGTCTTGGGCCAATGAGCAGTTCTTC; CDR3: CAISESWANEQFF
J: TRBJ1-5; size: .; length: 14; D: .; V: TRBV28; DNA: TGTGCCAGCAGTCCGGACGGCGGCAAACGGCCCCAGCATTTT; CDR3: CASSPDGGKRPQHF
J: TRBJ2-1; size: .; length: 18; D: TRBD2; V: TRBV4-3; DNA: TGCGCCAGCAGCCAAGGCGGGACTAGCGGGAGTTTCGGCAATGAGCAGTTCTTC; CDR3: CASSQGGTSGSFGNEQFF
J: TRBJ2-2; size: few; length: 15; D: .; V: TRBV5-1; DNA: TGCGCCAGCAGCTTGGGCGAGACGAACACCGGGGAGCTGTTTTTT; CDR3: CASSLGETNTGELFF
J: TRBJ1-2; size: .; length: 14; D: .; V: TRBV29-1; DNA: TGCAGCGTCCCCACCACCCGGGACGGGGTCGGCTACACCTTC; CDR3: CSVPTTRDGVGYTF
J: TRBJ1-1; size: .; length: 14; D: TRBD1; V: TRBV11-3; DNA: TGTGCCAGCAGCTATGGACAGGGCACTCCTGAAGCTTTCTTT; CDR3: CASSYGQGTPEAFF
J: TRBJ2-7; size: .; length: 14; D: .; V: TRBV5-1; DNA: TGCGCCAGCAGCTTGGAATCGGTATACTACGAGCAGTACTTC; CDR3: CASSLESVYYEQYF
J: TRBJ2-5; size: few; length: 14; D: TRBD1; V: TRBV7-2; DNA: TGTGCCAGCAGCCGACAGGGGGCCGAAGAGACCCAGTACTTC; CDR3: CASSRQGAEETQYF
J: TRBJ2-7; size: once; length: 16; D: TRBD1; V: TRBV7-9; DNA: TGTGCCAGCAGCTCCCCAACCGGGACAGCGTCCTACGAGCAGTACTTC; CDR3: CASSSPTGTASYEQYF
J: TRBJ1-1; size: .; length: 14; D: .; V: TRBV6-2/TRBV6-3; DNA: TGTGCCAGCAGCCACGGGTGGACGAACACTGAAGCTTTCTTT; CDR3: CASSHGWTNTEAFF
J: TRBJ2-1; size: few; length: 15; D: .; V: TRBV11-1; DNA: TGTGCCAGCAGCTTAAACGCAGGGCCGGGAAATGAGCAGTTCTTC; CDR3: CASSLNAGPGNEQFF
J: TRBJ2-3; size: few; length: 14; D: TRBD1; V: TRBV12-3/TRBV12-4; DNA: TGTGCCAGCAGAAGACAGGGGGAAGCAGATACGCAGTATTTT; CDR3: CASRRQGEADTQYF
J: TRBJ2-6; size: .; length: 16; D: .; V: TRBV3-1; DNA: TGTGCCAGCAGCGCCCGACTAGTGTCTGGGGCCAACGTCCTGACTTTC; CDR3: CASSARLVSGANVLTF
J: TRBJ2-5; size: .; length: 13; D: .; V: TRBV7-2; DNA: TGTGCCAGCAGCTTGATGCGTGGCGAGACCCAGTACTTC; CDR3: CASSLMRGETQYF
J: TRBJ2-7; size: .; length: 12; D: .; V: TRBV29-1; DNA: TGCAGCGTTGAAGATCACGAGTACGAGCAGTACTTC; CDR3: CSVEDHEYEQYF
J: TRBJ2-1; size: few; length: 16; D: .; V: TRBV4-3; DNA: TGCGCCAGCAGCCAAGATGTACAGAGCTCCTACAATGAGCAGTTCTTC; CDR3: CASSQDVQSSYNEQFF
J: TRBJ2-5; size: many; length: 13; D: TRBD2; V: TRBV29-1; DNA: TGCAGCGGGACTAGCGGGGGGGGAGAGACCCAGTACTTC; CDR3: CSGTSGGGETQYF
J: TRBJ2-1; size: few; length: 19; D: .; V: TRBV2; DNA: TGTGCCAGCAGTACCAGGTTGGGTGGTGGTCGACAGACAGACAATGAGCAGTTCTTC; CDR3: CASSTRLGGGRQTDNEQFF
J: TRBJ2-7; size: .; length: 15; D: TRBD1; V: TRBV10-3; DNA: TGTGCCATCAGTGGGACAGGGGATCTCAGTTACGAGCAGTACTTC; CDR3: CAISGTGDLSYEQYF
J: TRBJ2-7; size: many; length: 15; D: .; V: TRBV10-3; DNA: TGTGCCATCAGGGGTAAAAGTAGCGCTTTCTACGAGCAGTACTTC; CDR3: CAIRGKSSAFYEQYF
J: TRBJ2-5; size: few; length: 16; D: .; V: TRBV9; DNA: TGTGCCAGCAGCGCAGAGGTGGTCAGTATCGGGGAGACCCAGTACTTC; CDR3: CASSAEVVSIGETQYF
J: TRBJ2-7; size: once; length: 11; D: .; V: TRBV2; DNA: TGTGCCAGCACCGAAACCTACGAGCAGTACTTC; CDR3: CASTETYEQYF
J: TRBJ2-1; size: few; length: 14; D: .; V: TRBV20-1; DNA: TGCAGTGCTCCTCGGGGACCAGGGGTTCGTGAGCAGTTCTTC; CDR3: CSAPRGPGVREQFF
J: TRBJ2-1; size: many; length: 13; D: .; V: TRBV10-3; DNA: TGTGCCATCAGTGAGTCCAAGGGGGATGAGCAGTTCTTC; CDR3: CAISESKGDEQFF
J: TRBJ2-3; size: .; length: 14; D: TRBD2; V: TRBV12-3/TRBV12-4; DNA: TGTGCCATCAGGACTAGCGGGAGTACAGATACGCAGTATTTT; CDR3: CAIRTSGSTDTQYF
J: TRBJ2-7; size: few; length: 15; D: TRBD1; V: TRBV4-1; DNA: TGCGCCAGCAGCACCGGACAGGGTGTATCCTACGAGCAGTACTTC; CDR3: CASSTGQGVSYEQYF
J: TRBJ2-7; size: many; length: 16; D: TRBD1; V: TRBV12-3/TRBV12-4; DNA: TGTGCCAGCAGTTTAGCGAATGTAGGGGGCAAGTACGAGCAGTACTTC; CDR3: CASSLANVGGKYEQYF
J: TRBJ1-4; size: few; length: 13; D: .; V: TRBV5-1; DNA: TGCGCCAGCAGCTTGGACACTAATGAAAAACTGTTTTTT; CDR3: CASSLDTNEKLFF
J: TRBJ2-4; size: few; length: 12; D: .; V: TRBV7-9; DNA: TGTGCCAGCAGCTTAGCGGAGGACCCTCAGTACTTC; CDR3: CASSLAEDPQYF
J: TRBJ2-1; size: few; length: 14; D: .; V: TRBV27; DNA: TGTGCCAGCAGTTTACCAGGGACCTACAATGAGCAGTTCTTC; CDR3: CASSLPGTYNEQFF
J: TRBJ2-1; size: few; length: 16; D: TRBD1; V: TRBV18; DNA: TGTGCCAGCTCACCGTGGGACAGGGTCACCTACAATGAGCAGTTCTTC; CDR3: CASSPWDRVTYNEQFF
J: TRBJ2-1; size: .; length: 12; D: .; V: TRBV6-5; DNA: TGTGCCAGCAGACGCGCCGAGTTTGAGCAGTTCTTC; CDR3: CASRRAEFEQFF
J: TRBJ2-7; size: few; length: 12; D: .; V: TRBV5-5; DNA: TGTGCCAGCAGCCGTCATGGACGCGAGCAGTACTTC; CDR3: CASSRHGREQYF
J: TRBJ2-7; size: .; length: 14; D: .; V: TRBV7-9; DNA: TGTGCCAGCAGCCAGGGACCCCCAAACTACGAGCAGTACTTC; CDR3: CASSQGPPNYEQYF
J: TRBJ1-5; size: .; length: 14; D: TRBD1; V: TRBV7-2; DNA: TGTGCCAGCAGCCCTAGGACAGGGGGGCAGCCCCAGCATTTT; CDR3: CASSPRTGGQPQHF
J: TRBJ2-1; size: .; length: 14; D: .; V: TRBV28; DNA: TGTGCCAGCAGGGTGGCCGGGAATTACAATGAGCAGTTCTTC; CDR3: CASRVAGNYNEQFF
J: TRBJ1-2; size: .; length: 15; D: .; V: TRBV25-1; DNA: TGTGCCAGCAGTGAATCCGTCAGGGGCCGCCATGGCTACACCTTC; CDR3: CASSESVRGRHGYTF
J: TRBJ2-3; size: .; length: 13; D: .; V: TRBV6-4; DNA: TGTGCCAGCAGCGATCTGGTCACAGATACGCAGTATTTT; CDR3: CASSDLVTDTQYF
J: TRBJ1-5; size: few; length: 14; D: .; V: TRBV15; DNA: TGTGCCACCAGCAAAGGGTTTAGCAATCAGCCCCAGCATTTT; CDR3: CATSKGFSNQPQHF
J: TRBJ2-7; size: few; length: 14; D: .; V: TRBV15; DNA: TGTGCCACCAGCATTCGCAGGGTTTCCTACGAGCAGTACTTC; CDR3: CATSIRRVSYEQYF
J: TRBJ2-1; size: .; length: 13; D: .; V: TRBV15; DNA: TGTGCCACCGGGCGGGTCGCCGGGGATGAGCAGTTCTTC; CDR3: CATGRVAGDEQFF
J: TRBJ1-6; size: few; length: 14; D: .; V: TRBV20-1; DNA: TGCAGTGCTACGGGGCAGGGGTCAAATTCACCCCTCCACTTT; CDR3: CSATGQGSNSPLHF
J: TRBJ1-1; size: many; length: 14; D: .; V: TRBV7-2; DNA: TGTGCCAGCAGCCTTGACGTGGAGAACACTGAAGCTTTCTTT; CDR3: CASSLDVENTEAFF
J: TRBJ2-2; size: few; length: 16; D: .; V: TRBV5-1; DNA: TGCGCCAGCAGCTTGGGCCCAGGGCGTTCGGGCGGGGAGCTGTTTTTT; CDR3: CASSLGPGRSGGELFF
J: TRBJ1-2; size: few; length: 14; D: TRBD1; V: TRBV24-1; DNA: TGTGCCACCAGTGCCCCCGGGACAGGTAACAGCTACACCTTC; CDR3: CATSAPGTGNSYTF
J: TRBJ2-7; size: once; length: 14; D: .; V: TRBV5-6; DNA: TGTGCCAGCAGCTGGGACGACCGAAGCTACGAGCAGTACTTC; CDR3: CASSWDDRSYEQYF
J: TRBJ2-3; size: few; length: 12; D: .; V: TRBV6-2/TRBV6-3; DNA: TGTGCCAGCAGTTACCCCACAGATACGCAGTATTTT; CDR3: CASSYPTDTQYF
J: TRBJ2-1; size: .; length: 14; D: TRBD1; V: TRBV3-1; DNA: TGTGCCAGCAGCCACTCGACAGGGTTTAATGAGCAGTTCTTC; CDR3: CASSHSTGFNEQFF
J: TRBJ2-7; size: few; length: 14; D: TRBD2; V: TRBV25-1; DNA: TGTGCCAGCAGTGCAGCGGGAGGGGTCAACGAGCAGTACTTC; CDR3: CASSAAGGVNEQYF